Below, 28 T cell receptor beta chains from the same sample are listed, as sequenced in a study of Ad26.COV2.S vaccination and SARS-CoV-2 variants. This sample's treatment: some 19 received Ad26.COV2.S at low or high dose, single or two shots; roughly five received placebo; per-sample allocation not given. Day 63 following the first vaccine or placebo injection was when the samples were taken. The protocol was immunoSEQ multiplex PCR, while the TCRdb copy is restricted to in-frame clones and leaves out a portion. The sample shows 380,000 or so clones, under 90% of them seen only once. Here the sequenced sample was peripheral blood, taken in a trial of Ad26.COV2.S vaccine versus placebo. All receptors come from a person aged 18 to 59 who received the Ad26.COV2.S COVID-19 vaccine or a placebo.

This chain connects TRBV6-5 to TRBJ2-1; the D gene is possibly TRBD2 (5 bases). Germline values: CDR1 MNHEY, CDR2 SVGAGI. The germline V and J ends were trimmed by 7 bases and 8 bases, with 15 bases remaining between them. The CDR3 spans 13 residues. The DNA for the CDR3 is TGTGCCAGCAACCCCAGAGGGCTCGATGAGCAGTTCTTC. Translating gives CASNPRGLDEQFF.

This clone showed up just once. The chain links TRBV5-3 to TRBJ2-1; D not resolved. TRBV5-3 is treated as an ORF (open reading frame) with a function not yet certain. Between the trimmed V and J ends, which lost 4 bases and 6 bases, there was a span of 29 bases. This CDR3 contains 19 residues. The CDR3 loop is CARSPPLLRPVTMVNEQFF. CDR3 coding DNA: TGTGCCAGAAGCCCCCCTTTGCTCAGGCCGGTTACAATGGTCAATGAGCAGTTCTTC.

This rearrangement joins TRBV5-1 to TRBJ1-1; D gene unclear. Germline V gene data show CDR1 as SGHRS and CDR2 as YFSETQ. The CDR3 has 15 residues. The V gene lost 1 base and the J gene lost 0 bases, with 10 bases spanning the gap. CDR3 sequence: CASSLPSSLNTEAFF. The CDR3 DNA follows: TGCGCCAGCAGCTTGCCAAGTTCCTTGAACACTGAAGCTTTCTTT. Combining the CDR3 with reference TRBV5-1 and TRBJ1-1 gives the whole variable domain KAGVTQTPRYLIKTRGQQVTLSCSPISGHRSVSWYQQTPGQGLQFLFEYFSETQRNKGNFPGRFSGRQFSNSRSEMNVSTLELGDSALYLCASSLPSSLNTEAFFGQGTRLTVV.

As concerns this clone: This sample also contains other DNA sequences that code for the same CDR3. The gene calls are TRBV5-1 and TRBJ1-1, with D maybe TRBD1 (6 bases). The CDR3 is 14 residues long. Germline V gives CDR1 SGHRS, CDR2 YFSETQ. V gave up 0 bases and J gave up 4 bases, with 10 bases separating them. The CDR3 DNA reads TGCGCCAGCAGCTTGGGGAGGGGGGCCACTGAAGCTTTCTTT. It encodes CASSLGRGATEAFF.

A single count supports this clone. J is TRBJ1-2 and V is TRBV3-1 (or the pseudogene TRBV3-2), with a tentative D call TRBD1 (6 bases). CDR3 length: 14 residues. Deletions cut 4 bases from V and 4 bases from J, with 13 bases between. Germline V lookup: CDR1 LGHDT, CDR2 YNNKEL (reference sequence). The CDR3: CASSRGGAGYGYTF. The CDR3 DNA reads as TGTGCCAGCAGCCGCGGGGGCGCGGGCTATGGCTACACCTTC.

This clone was detected only a few times. The chain has TRBV6-4 and TRBJ2-5; D ambiguous. This CDR3 is built from 11 residues. V was pared by 4 bases and J by 6 bases, with 6 bases between. Germline V CDR1 and CDR2: MRHNA, SNTAGT. Written as DNA, the CDR3 is TGTGCCAGCAGTGCGGCGAAGACCCAGTACTTC. Its protein is CASSAAKTQYF.

The chain joins TRBV19 to TRBJ1-6; D is unclear. Germline V gene lookup returns CDR1 LNHDA and CDR2 SQIVND (reference sequence). This CDR3 spans 14 amino acids. V lost 1 base and J 9 bases, leaving 10 bases between the germline ends. The chain's CDR3 is CASSIGTRRSPLHF. Here the CDR3 DNA reads TGTGCCAGTAGTATAGGGACTCGGCGTTCACCCCTCCACTTT.

The chain combines TRBV6-5 with TRBJ2-4; a weak D match, TRBD1 (5 bases). The germline CDR1 and CDR2 sequences are MNHEY and SVGAGI. Between the trimmed V and J ends, which lost 5 bases and 0 bases, there was a span of 8 bases. This CDR3 has 14 residues. CDR3 in amino acids: CASSHRGAKNIQYF. DNA for the CDR3: TGTGCCAGCAGTCATAGGGGAGCCAAAAACATTCAGTACTTC.

A word on this clone: This may stem from a read error, because a much larger clone lies one nucleotide away. J is TRBJ1-2 and V is TRBV6-5, with 7 bases that match TRBD1. There are 13 residues in the CDR3. Trimming at V came to 5 bases and at J to 4 bases, leaving 4 bases not matched to a gene. Looked up from germline, CDR1 is MNHEY and CDR2 is SVGAGI. The CDR3 coding sequence is TGTGCCAGCAGTCCCCGGGACAGCTATGGCTACACCTTC. Translated: CASSPRDSYGYTF.

This clone has only one observation. This chain links TRBV5-6 with TRBJ2-1; D might be TRBD2 (5 bases). Germline loops: CDR1 SGHDT, CDR2 YYEEEE. The CDR3 extends over 13 amino acids. V was shortened by 4 bases and J by 9 bases, with 14 bases between the two germline ends. Here the CDR3 reads CASSTFVRGEQFF. Written as DNA, the CDR3 is TGTGCCAGCAGCACCTTTGTACGGGGTGAGCAGTTCTTC.

The V and J genes are TRBV5-1 and TRBJ2-7, with TRBD1 matching 9 bases. The CDR3 loop spans 16 amino acids. J was trimmed by 3 bases and V by 2 bases; bases with no gene match: 9. The V gene's germline CDR1 is SGHRS and CDR2 YFSETQ. The CDR3 bases are TGCGCCAGCAGCTTTGATCCGGGACAGGGCTTCTACGAGCAGTACTTC. Amino acids: CASSFDPGQGFYEQYF.

The CDR3 DNA reads TGCGCCAGCAGCAATTACGGGGCCTCCACTGAAGCTTTCTTT. Amino acid sequence: CASSNYGASTEAFF. The J gene is TRBJ1-1, the V gene TRBV5-1, with D possibly TRBD1 on 5 matching bases. The CDR3 runs to 14 residues. Trimming stripped 4 bases from V and 4 bases from J, with 14 bases between. The germline V gene has CDR1 SGHRS and CDR2 YFSETQ.

The chain couples TRBV27 to TRBJ2-1, with TRBD1 as a possible D gene (5 bases). This CDR3 spans 15 amino acids. Trimming left V 5 bases short and J 6 bases short, with 17 bases between. Germline V gene lookup returns CDR1 MNHEY and CDR2 SMNVEV (reference sequence). CDR3 amino acids: CASSLRTLSPNEQFF. CDR3 bases: TGTGCCAGCAGTCTGAGGACACTTTCCCCCAATGAGCAGTTCTTC.

The sample holds one count of this clone. This chain connects TRBV27 to TRBJ2-3; the D gene is possibly TRBD1 (6 bases). Germline CDR1 MNHEY, CDR2 SMNVEV (reference sequence). This CDR3 is 14 amino acids long. Trimming shortened V by 5 bases and J by 2 bases, and 11 bases separated the two germline ends. The CDR3, as DNA: TGTGCCAGCAGTGCCACAGGGTCCACAGATACGCAGTATTTT. As protein: CASSATGSTDTQYF.

The chain couples TRBV18 to TRBJ1-6; 8 bases match TRBD1. Trimming took 3 bases from V and 6 from J; bases not matched to a gene: 1. Germline V CDR1 and CDR2: KGHSH, LQKENI. This CDR3 contains 14 residues. The CDR3 sequence is CASSPDRGNSPLHF. In DNA form, the CDR3 reads TGTGCCAGCTCACCCGACAGGGGTAATTCACCCCTCCACTTT.

The chain carries TRBV7-9 and TRBJ2-5, with TRBD2 matching over 8 bases. This CDR3 comprises 14 residues. With 6 bases clipped from V and 4 bases from J, the junction kept 7 bases outside the gene matches. Germline CDR1 reads SEHNR; CDR2 reads FQNEAQ (reference sequence). The CDR3 protein is CASRIAGRGETQYF. As DNA, the CDR3 is TGTGCCAGCAGGATAGCGGGACGGGGAGAGACCCAGTACTTC.

V usage is TRBV12-3 or TRBV12-4 and J usage is TRBJ2-1; no firm D call. The CDR3 has 11 residues. The V gene lost 3 bases and the J gene lost 8 bases, with 5 bases spanning the gap. Here the CDR3 reads CASSFLDEQFF. In nucleotides, the CDR3 is TGTGCCAGCAGTTTCCTCGATGAGCAGTTCTTC.

In nucleotides, the CDR3 is TGCAGTGCTAGAAAAAGGGACAGCCACCACTTT. Translating gives CSARKRDSHHF. The chain combines TRBV20-1 with TRBJ1-6; 7 bases are a match to TRBD1. Looked up from germline, CDR1 is DFQATT and CDR2 is SNEGSKA (reference sequence). The CDR3 extends over 11 amino acids. Trimming took 2 bases from V and 18 from J; bases not matched to a gene: 7.

This chain uses TRBV4-2 with TRBJ1-2, with unresolved D. CDR3 length: 14 residues. The V end was cut by 0 bases, the J end by 8 bases, with 13 bases between. Looked up from germline, CDR1 is LGHNA and CDR2 is YNFKEQ. The CDR3 bases are TGTGCCAGCAGCCAAGATATTGACGTTCAAGGCTACACCTTC. Translated: CASSQDIDVQGYTF.

The V call is TRBV19, the J call TRBJ1-1, with 9 bases that match TRBD1. CDR3 length: 14 amino acids. Germline CDR1 and CDR2: LNHDA and SQIVND (reference sequence). J lost 4 bases, V lost 6 bases, and 6 bases had no gene match. DNA of the CDR3: TGTGCCAGTAGGGATACAGGGGGCGCCACTGAAGCTTTCTTT. This translates into CASRDTGGATEAFF.

The V call is TRBV10-2, the J call TRBJ2-2, with D unresolved. V was cut by 6 bases and J by 2 bases, with 10 bases left in between. CDR1 WSHSY and CDR2 SAAADI come from the germline V gene. CDR3 size: 14 residues. Written as DNA, the CDR3 is TGCGCCAGCAGAGGAGCTAGTAACACCGGGGAGCTGTTTTTT. Amino acid sequence: CASRGASNTGELFF.

The chain recombines TRBV11-3 with TRBJ2-7, with D maybe TRBD1 (5 bases). Per germline, CDR1 SGHNT and CDR2 YENEEA. V was pared by 5 bases and J by 6 bases, with 14 bases between. The CDR3 length is 13 residues. This CDR3 reads CASSPRDQTEQYF. As DNA, the CDR3 is TGTGCCAGCAGCCCCAGGGATCAGACCGAGCAGTACTTC.

Note on this clone: Other nucleotide sequences in the sample specify the same CDR3. The rearrangement links TRBV5-6 to TRBJ1-5, with unresolved D. Germline lookup yields CDR1 SGHDT and CDR2 YYEEEE. The CDR3 loop spans 13 amino acids. With 0 bases removed from V and 1 base from J, the gap between germline ends came to 2 bases. The CDR3 protein is CASSLGSNQPQHF. CDR3 coding DNA: TGTGCCAGCAGCTTGGGAAGCAATCAGCCCCAGCATTTT.

The chain combines TRBV15 with TRBJ2-7; no reliable D call. Germline V gene sequence: CDR1 LNHNV, CDR2 YYDKDF (reference sequence). Trimming removed 0 bases from V and 4 bases from J, with 7 bases in between. The CDR3 is made up of 13 amino acids. This chain's CDR3 is CATSRDMGYEQYF. The CDR3, as DNA: TGTGCCACCAGCAGAGATATGGGTTACGAGCAGTACTTC.

The chain carries TRBV18 and TRBJ2-5; D is uncertain. Germline CDR1 reads KGHSH; CDR2 reads LQKENI. The CDR3 runs to 15 residues. The V end was cut by 5 bases, the J end by 5 bases, with 18 bases between. The CDR3 coding sequence is TGTGCCAGCTCAAACCGGGCCCCGTTTGGGGAGACCCAGTACTTC. It encodes CASSNRAPFGETQYF.

The chain carries TRBV11-3 and TRBJ1-1; 7 nucleotides line up with TRBD1. This CDR3 is 14 amino acids long. Looked up from germline, CDR1 is SGHNT and CDR2 is YENEEA. The V and J ends lost 4 bases and 2 bases, in that order; junction bases with no gene match: 4. CDR3 sequence (DNA): TGTGCCAGCAGCTGGGACAGCCTCAACACTGAAGCTTTCTTT. It specifies CASSWDSLNTEAFF.

The gene calls are TRBV9 and TRBJ2-3; 11 bases map to TRBD2. Germline assignment: CDR1 SGDLS and CDR2 YYNGEE. Trimming took 4 bases from V and 5 from J; bases not matched to a gene: 9. CDR3 length: 16 amino acids. The CDR3 region has the DNA TGTGCCAGCAGCTCAGGTTTAGCGGGGGGGCAAGATACGCAGTATTTT. Translation: CASSSGLAGGQDTQYF.

The chain links TRBV3-1 (or the pseudogene TRBV3-2) to TRBJ1-2, with no clear D. The germline V gene has CDR1 LGHDT and CDR2 YNNKEL (reference sequence). CDR3 length: 15 amino acids. V shed 2 bases and J shed 3 bases, with 13 bases lying between them. The CDR3 reads CASSQRRARDYGYTF. The CDR3 DNA reads as TGTGCCAGCAGCCAACGAAGAGCAAGGGACTATGGCTACACCTTC.